This T cell receptor (beta chain) was sequenced during a study of shared clonotypes between healthy human individuals. CDR3 size: 13 residues. The V gene lost 6 bases and the J gene lost 4 bases, with 12 bases spanning the gap. Looked up from germline, CDR1 is MNHNS and CDR2 is SASEGT. Broader study findings: Larger richness was generally estimated for naive than memory subsets.

Sorted subsets were amplified in replicate PCRs using 200 ng DNA, approximately 30,000 T cell genomes. Libraries were prepared by immunoSEQ multiplex PCR; TCRdb keeps only in-frame clonotypes and omits some of them. Of 1,400,000 or so clones listed, 98% to 99% are singletons. On this clone: Its antigen is undetermined. Other DNA sequences within the sample encode an identical CDR3.

The sequencing input was naive CD4+ T cells sorted from blood. Subset: CD45RA+ positively selected. The chain combines TRBV6-1 with TRBJ1-2; weak D call: TRBD1 (6 bases). The clonotype was recovered from a man aged 25 to 40 in good health. CDR3 in DNA: TGTGCCAGCAGCCCTAGGGGGTCCTATGGCTACACCTTC. Residues: CASSPRGSYGYTF.